What follows are 24 T cell receptor beta chains derived from one specimen sequenced in a study of OX40 agonist ivuxolimab in advanced cancers. Here immunoSEQ multiplex PCR was the method, and the copy in TCRdb shows in-frame clones only, minus some. Here the sample spans roughly 35,000 clones, about three quarters being singletons. The sample was CD4+ or CD8+ T cells sorted from blood, taken in a trial of the OX40 agonist ivuxolimab. Source of these receptors: an adult with an advanced solid tumor such as melanoma, head and neck, liver or kidney cancer.

This clone has more than one count but fewer than ten. For the CDR3, the DNA is TGTGCCAGCAGCGCCTCTAGGGGCCAAGAGACCCAGTACTTC. Its protein is CASSASRGQETQYF. J is TRBJ2-5 and V is TRBV4-2; D is possibly TRBD1 (5 bases). The CDR3 runs to 14 residues. V was clipped by 5 bases and J by 1 base, with 11 bases between them. The germline gives CDR1 LGHNA, CDR2 YNFKEQ.

The gene calls are TRBV7-6 and TRBJ1-1; D uncertain. V lost 2 bases and J 7 bases, leaving 8 bases between the germline ends. Germline V gene data show CDR1 as SGHVS and CDR2 as FNYEAQ. This CDR3 is 12 amino acids long. The CDR3 nucleotides are TGTGCCAGCAGCTTAAGGCGGGGTGAAGCTTTCTTT. It specifies CASSLRRGEAFF.

The chain is built from TRBV19 and TRBJ2-7, with 10 bases identical to TRBD2. The CDR3 totals 15 residues. From germline, CDR1 is LNHDA and CDR2 SQIVND (reference sequence). Trimming cost V 4 bases and J 2 bases; bases outside gene matches: 5. The CDR3 region is CASSRLAGETYEQYF. The DNA for the CDR3 is TGTGCCAGTAGTAGGCTAGCGGGAGAGACCTACGAGCAGTACTTC.

This clone was counted once. This CDR3 is CASAELAGGPELFF. The CDR3 nucleotides are TGTGCCAGTGCCGAACTAGCGGGGGGACCTGAGCTGTTTTTT. The chain uses TRBV5-8 and TRBJ2-2; 12 bases map to TRBD2. The CDR3 extends over 14 amino acids. The ends lost 8 bases at V and 11 bases at J; junction bases unmatched: 10. Germline V gives CDR1 SGHTS, CDR2 YDEGEE.

The chain couples TRBV10-2 to TRBJ2-1; 12 positions agree with TRBD2. The CDR3 loop spans 17 amino acids. Germline V lookup: CDR1 WSHSY, CDR2 SAAADI. The V segment lost 10 bases and the J segment 9 bases; nucleotides outside the gene matches: 19. CDR3 region: CATCTLAGGRTSVEQFF. The CDR3 region has the DNA TGCGCCACCTGCACACTAGCGGGGGGCAGGACGTCGGTTGAGCAGTTCTTC.

The chain has TRBV7-9 and TRBJ2-3; D could derive from TRBD1 or TRBD2 (5 bases each). V lost 5 bases and J lost 6, with 18 bases in between. Germline V CDR1 and CDR2: SEHNR, FQNEAQ (reference sequence). This CDR3 is built from 15 residues. The CDR3 DNA follows: TGTGCCAGCAGCGAGGGGTCGACCCTCCTGGATACGCAGTATTTT. It translates to CASSEGSTLLDTQYF.

The chain has TRBV7-2 and TRBJ1-5, with D uncertain. In germline, CDR1 is SGHTA, CDR2 FQGNSA. The CDR3 loop spans 14 amino acids. V dropped 5 bases and J dropped 6 bases, with 14 bases sitting between them. Written as DNA, the CDR3 is TGTGCCAGCAGCCCTGGAAACAGCCGTCAGCCCCAGCATTTT. Translation gives CASSPGNSRQPQHF.

This clone is a singleton in its sample. The V and J genes are TRBV6-5 and TRBJ2-1; 14 bases agree with TRBD2. V lost 6 bases to trimming and J lost 9 bases; unmatched junction nucleotides: 4. The CDR3 length is 14 residues. The V gene's germline CDR1 is MNHEY and CDR2 SVGAGI. CDR3 DNA: TGTGCCAGCAGGGGGACTAGCGGGGGCGCTGAGCAGTTCTTC. Its translation is CASRGTSGGAEQFF.

V is TRBV6-1 and J is TRBJ2-2, with D perhaps assigned TRBD1 or TRBD2 (7 bases each). V was trimmed by 2 bases and J by 8 bases, leaving 18 bases between them. The CDR3 runs 16 residues. Germline V gene lookup returns CDR1 MNHNS and CDR2 SASEGT. The CDR3 DNA sequence: TGTGCCAGCAGTGAATATCTGGGAGGGGGCGAAGGGGAGCTGTTTTTT. The encoded protein is CASSEYLGGGEGELFF.

Details on this clone: Additional DNA sequences in this sample encode the identical CDR3. This chain links TRBV7-2 with TRBJ2-5; D might be TRBD2 (5 bases). The germline V gene has CDR1 SGHTA and CDR2 FQGNSA. Trimming shortened V by 4 bases and J by 4 bases, and 13 bases separated the two germline ends. This CDR3 is built from 14 residues. The CDR3 spells CASSSGRSGETQYF. The CDR3 coding sequence is TGTGCCAGCAGCTCTGGACGGAGCGGAGAGACCCAGTACTTC.

This chain connects TRBV5-1 to TRBJ2-2, with TRBD1 matching 7 bases. V was clipped by 2 bases and J by 3 bases; unmatched bases: 1. This CDR3 is 14 amino acids long. Germline assignment: CDR1 SGHRS and CDR2 YFSETQ. CDR3 sequence: CASSLGGDTGELFF. In DNA form, the CDR3 reads TGCGCCAGCAGCTTAGGGGGCGACACCGGGGAGCTGTTTTTT.

The sample holds a few counts of this clone. The DNA for the CDR3 is TGTGCCAGCAGCCAAGATAGGGGGATATACTATGGCTACACCTTC. Amino acids: CASSQDRGIYYGYTF. The gene calls are TRBV4-2 and TRBJ1-2; possibly TRBD1 for D (6 bases). The germline gives CDR1 LGHNA, CDR2 YNFKEQ. The CDR3 runs to 15 residues. V was clipped by 0 bases and J by 3 bases, with 11 bases between them.

This chain joins TRBV28 and TRBJ2-7; D gene uncertain. V dropped 3 bases and J dropped 2 bases, with 11 bases sitting between them. The CDR3 covers 14 residues. Germline V lookup: CDR1 MDHEN, CDR2 SYDVKM. CDR3 region: CASSFNLGPYEQYF. As DNA, the CDR3 is TGTGCCAGCAGTTTTAATTTAGGCCCCTACGAGCAGTACTTC.

This clone appeared a few times. V usage is TRBV28 and J usage is TRBJ1-5, with a weak D call TRBD1 (5 bases). This CDR3 spans 13 amino acids. In germline, CDR1 is MDHEN, CDR2 SYDVKM. Trimming stripped 7 bases from V and 5 bases from J, with 12 bases between. CDR3 DNA: TGTGCCAGCAACCCAGGGTTATATCAGCCCCAGCATTTT. This gives the protein CASNPGLYQPQHF. Using reference TRBV28 and TRBJ1-5 for the parts outside the CDR3, the full variable domain is DVKVTQSSRYLVKRTGEKVFLECVQDMDHENMFWYRQDPGLGLRLIYFSYDVKMKEKGDIPEGYSVSREKKERFSLILESASTNQTSMYLCASNPGLYQPQHFGDGTRLSIL.

V usage is TRBV4-1 and J usage is TRBJ2-7; 8 bases fit TRBD1. V shed 3 bases, J shed 5 bases, and the junction held 9 bases outside the gene matches. Germline-derived CDR1 and CDR2 are MGHRA and YSYEKL. This CDR3 comprises 15 residues. The CDR3 loop is CASSHGQGPYNEQYF. The CDR3 nucleotides read TGCGCCAGCAGCCACGGACAGGGCCCCTACAACGAGCAGTACTTC.

V usage is TRBV28 and J usage is TRBJ1-5; no definite D call. The CDR3 contains 9 residues. Per germline, CDR1 MDHEN and CDR2 SYDVKM. With 3 bases removed from V and 10 bases from J, the gap between germline ends came to 1 base. The CDR3 region has the DNA TGTGCCAGCAGTTTCCCCCAGCATTTT. Protein: CASSFPQHF.

A few counts support this clone. The CDR3 region has the DNA TGTGCCAGCAGCTGGGACCGCCGCTACGAGCAGTACTTC. Translated, it gives CASSWDRRYEQYF. V gene TRBV6-1 combines with J gene TRBJ2-7; possibly TRBD1 or TRBD2 for D (5 bases each). The V end was cut by 6 bases, the J end by 3 bases, with 12 bases between. The germline V gene encodes CDR1 MNHNS and CDR2 SASEGT. The CDR3 spans 13 residues.

The chain is built from TRBV6-5 and TRBJ1-2, with D uncertain. V lost 8 bases, J lost 2 bases, and 9 bases lay in between. The V gene's germline CDR1 is MNHEY and CDR2 SVGAGI. This CDR3 has 12 residues. CDR3 in DNA: TGTGCCAGCCGAGGAGGGAACTATGGCTACACCTTC. This translates into CASRGGNYGYTF.

This chain uses TRBV7-2 with TRBJ1-4; D not resolved. This CDR3 region has 13 residues. The V gene's germline CDR1 is SGHTA and CDR2 FQGNSA. The V end was cut by 5 bases, the J end by 7 bases, with 11 bases between. CDR3 sequence reads: CASSGVNREKLFF. The CDR3 nucleotides are TGTGCCAGCAGCGGAGTGAATCGTGAAAAACTGTTTTTT.

This chain uses TRBV6-6 with TRBJ1-5; 8 positions match TRBD1. Germline V gene sequence: CDR1 MNHNY, CDR2 SVGAGI (reference sequence). The CDR3 sequence is 16 residues long. Trimming took 5 bases from V and 4 from J; bases not matched to a gene: 10. The CDR3 DNA sequence: TGTGCCAGCAGTCGCCAGGGGGCAGATGGTAATCAGCCCCAGCATTTT. It codes for CASSRQGADGNQPQHF.

This chain uses TRBV5-4 with TRBJ2-3; D remains ambiguous. V was trimmed by 3 bases and J by 2 bases, leaving 13 bases between them. CDR3 length: 15 residues. The germline V gene encodes CDR1 SGHNT and CDR2 YYREEE (reference sequence). CDR3 amino acids: CASSSGRSSTDTQYF. DNA for the CDR3: TGTGCCAGCAGCTCAGGTCGGTCGTCCACAGATACGCAGTATTTT.

The rearrangement links TRBV5-4 to TRBJ2-5, with 8 positions matching TRBD1. The CDR3 extends over 16 amino acids. V was pared by 2 bases and J by 5 bases, with 11 bases of the junction left unmatched. Per germline, CDR1 SGHNT and CDR2 YYREEE (reference sequence). The CDR3 DNA is TGTGCCAGCAGCTTCTGGACAGGGACGGGCCGGGAGACCCAGTACTTC. Residues: CASSFWTGTGRETQYF.

This clone was detected only a few times. The chain is built from TRBV6-5 and TRBJ1-2, with D hard to call. The germline gives CDR1 MNHEY, CDR2 SVGAGI. CDR3 length: 12 amino acids. V was clipped by 4 bases and J by 2 bases, with 5 bases between them. CDR3 protein: CASSSPNYGYTF. In DNA form, the CDR3 reads TGTGCCAGCAGTTCACCGAACTATGGCTACACCTTC.

The gene calls are TRBV27 and TRBJ2-7; tentative D call: TRBD1 (5 bases). This CDR3 is 13 amino acids long. Germline assignment: CDR1 MNHEY and CDR2 SMNVEV (reference sequence). V was clipped by 4 bases and J by 3 bases, with 10 bases between them. The CDR3 DNA is TGTGCCAGCAGTTCCCACGACAGCTACGAGCAGTACTTC. This gives the protein CASSSHDSYEQYF.